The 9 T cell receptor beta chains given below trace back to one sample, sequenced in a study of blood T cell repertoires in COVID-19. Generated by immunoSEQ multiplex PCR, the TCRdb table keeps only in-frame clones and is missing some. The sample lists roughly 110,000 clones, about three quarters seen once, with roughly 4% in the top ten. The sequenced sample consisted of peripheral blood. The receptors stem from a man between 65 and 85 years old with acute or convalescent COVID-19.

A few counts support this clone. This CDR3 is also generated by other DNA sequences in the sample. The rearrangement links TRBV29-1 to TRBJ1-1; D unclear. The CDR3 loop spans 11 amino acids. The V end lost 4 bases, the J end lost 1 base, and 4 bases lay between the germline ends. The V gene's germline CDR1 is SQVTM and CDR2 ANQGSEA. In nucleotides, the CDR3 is TGCAGCGTTGTCGGGAACACTGAAGCTTTCTTT. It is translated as CSVVGNTEAFF. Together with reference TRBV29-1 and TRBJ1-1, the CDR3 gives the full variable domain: SAVISQKPSRDICQRGTSLTIQCQVDSQVTMMFWYRQQPGQSLTLIATANQGSEATYESGFVIDKFPISRPNLTFSTLTVSNMSPEDSSIYLCSVVGNTEAFFGQGTRLTVV.

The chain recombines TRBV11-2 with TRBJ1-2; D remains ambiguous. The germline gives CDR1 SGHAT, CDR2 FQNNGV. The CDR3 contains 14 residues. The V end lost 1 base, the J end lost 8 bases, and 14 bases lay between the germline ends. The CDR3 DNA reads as TGTGCCAGCAGCTTAGGACTCAAAAATCAGGGCTACACCTTC. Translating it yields CASSLGLKNQGYTF.

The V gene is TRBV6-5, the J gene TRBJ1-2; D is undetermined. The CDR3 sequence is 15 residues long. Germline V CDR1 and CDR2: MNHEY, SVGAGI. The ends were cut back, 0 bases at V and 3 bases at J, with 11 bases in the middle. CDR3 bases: TGTGCCAGCAGTTACTCGTCCGGGGTATACTATGGCTACACCTTC. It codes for CASSYSSGVYYGYTF.

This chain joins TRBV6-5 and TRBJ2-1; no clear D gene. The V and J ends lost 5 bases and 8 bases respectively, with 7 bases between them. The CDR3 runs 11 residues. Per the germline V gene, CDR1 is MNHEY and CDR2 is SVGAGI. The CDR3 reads CASSLTHEQFF. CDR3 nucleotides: TGTGCCAGCAGTCTTACACATGAGCAGTTCTTC.

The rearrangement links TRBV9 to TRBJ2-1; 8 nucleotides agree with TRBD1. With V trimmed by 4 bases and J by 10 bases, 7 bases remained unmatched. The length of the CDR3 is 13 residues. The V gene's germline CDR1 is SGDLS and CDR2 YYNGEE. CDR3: CASSSQGVGEQFF. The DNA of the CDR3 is TGTGCCAGCAGCTCACAGGGGGTAGGGGAGCAGTTCTTC.

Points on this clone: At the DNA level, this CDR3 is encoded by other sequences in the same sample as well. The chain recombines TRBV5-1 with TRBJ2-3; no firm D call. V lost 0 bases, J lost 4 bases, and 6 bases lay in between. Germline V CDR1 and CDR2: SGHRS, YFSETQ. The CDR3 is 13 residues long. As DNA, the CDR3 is TGCGCCAGCAGCTTGGCGACATCAGATACGCAGTATTTT. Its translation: CASSLATSDTQYF. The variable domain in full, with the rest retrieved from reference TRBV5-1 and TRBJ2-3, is KAGVTQTPRYLIKTRGQQVTLSCSPISGHRSVSWYQQTPGQGLQFLFEYFSETQRNKGNFPGRFSGRQFSNSRSEMNVSTLELGDSALYLCASSLATSDTQYFGPGTRLTVL.

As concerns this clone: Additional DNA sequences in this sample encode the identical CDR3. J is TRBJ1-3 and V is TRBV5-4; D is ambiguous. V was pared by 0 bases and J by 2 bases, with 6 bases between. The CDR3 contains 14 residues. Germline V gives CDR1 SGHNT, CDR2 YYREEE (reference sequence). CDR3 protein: CASSLDGAGNTIYF. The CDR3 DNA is TGTGCCAGCAGCTTGGACGGAGCTGGAAACACCATATATTTT.

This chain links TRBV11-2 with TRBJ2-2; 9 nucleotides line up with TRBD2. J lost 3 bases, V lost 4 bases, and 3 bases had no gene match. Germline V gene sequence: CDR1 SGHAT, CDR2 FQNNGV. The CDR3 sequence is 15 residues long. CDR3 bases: TGTGCCAGCAGCTGGGGACTAGCCTACACCGGGGAGCTGTTTTTT. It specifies CASSWGLAYTGELFF.

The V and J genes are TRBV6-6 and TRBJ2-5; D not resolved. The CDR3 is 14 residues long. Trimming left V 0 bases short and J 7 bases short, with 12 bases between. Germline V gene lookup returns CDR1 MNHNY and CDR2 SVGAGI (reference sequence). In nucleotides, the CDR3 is TGTGCCAGCAGTTACTCAAACCTCTCGGGGACCCAGTACTTC. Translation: CASSYSNLSGTQYF.